Below are 25 T cell receptor beta chains sequenced from a single sample in a study of tumor-infiltrating lymphocytes in oesophageal squamous cell carcinoma (dated by TCRdb to the mid-2010s). Library preparation employed PCR. These reads were obtained on an Illumina HiSeq 2000. The raw public reads went through TCRdb reprocessing: fastp at Q25, MiXCR clone calling, in-frame beta chains kept. Rows matching on CDR3 protein sequence are summarized as one entry with the most common DNA and genes. This sample has almost 20,000 distinct CDR3 sequences in its table, and 40% to 50% of those were observed once. The ten largest make up less than 45% of the sample. Sequences were obtained from esophageal tumor tissue. The receptors here all came from a male donor with esophageal squamous cell carcinoma.

Regarding this clonotype: Since no conserved phenylalanine or tryptophan closes the CDR3, a read error is the likely cause. No DNA is shown, since the ends of the CDR3 on it are uncertain; the CDR3 is the one TCRdb lists. Here the CDR3 reads CASSLQPGQVSGANVLTFGA. The chain employs TRBV4-3 and TRBJ2-6; the DNA was not used to check the table's D call, TRBD1. With termini counted, the CDR3 has 20 amino acids. Per the germline V gene, CDR1 is LGHNA and CDR2 is YSLEER.

A few counts support this clonotype. The V and J genes are TRBV19 and TRBJ1-6, with 8 bases matching TRBD1. The CDR3 covers 14 residues. The ends lost 4 bases at V and 6 bases at J; junction bases unmatched: 2. Germline-derived CDR1 and CDR2 are LNHDA and SQIVND (reference sequence). The chain's CDR3 is CASSRDRFNSPLHF. The CDR3 coding sequence is TGTGCCAGTAGTAGGGACAGGTTTAATTCACCCCTCCACTTT.

This clonotype has only a few counts. The CDR3 does not close with the conserved phenylalanine or tryptophan, likely indicating a read error. The DNA is left out, because the CDR3 cannot be placed on it with certainty; the CDR3 is given as TCRdb lists it. The chain has TRBV7-2 and TRBJ2-6; TRBD1, the D gene given by the table, was not confirmed from the DNA. The germline V gene encodes CDR1 SGHTA and CDR2 FQGNSA. 17 amino acids form the CDR3, both terminal residues included. This CDR3 reads CASSLYSGTYNEQYFGA.

This clonotype was seen at least ten times. This chain links TRBV7-8 with TRBJ1-2; D possibly corresponds to TRBD1 (6 bases). CDR3 size: 13 residues. V dropped 1 base and J dropped 8 bases, with 11 bases sitting between them. Per germline, CDR1 SGHVS and CDR2 FQNEAQ. The CDR3 sequence: CASSLDYRDGYTF. In nucleotides, the CDR3 is TGTGCCAGCAGCTTAGATTACAGGGACGGCTACACCTTC.

With regard to this clonotype: A much larger clone lies a single base off, so this may be a read error. The genes are TRBV11-2 and TRBJ2-3, with a possible D match to TRBD2 (5 bases). V was pared by 3 bases and J by 14 bases, with 36 bases between. This CDR3 has 19 amino acids. From germline, CDR1 is SGHAT and CDR2 FQNNGV. The CDR3: CASSFHYRGSILNTGELYF. The CDR3 DNA follows: TGTGCCAGCAGCTTTCACTATCGGGGATCGATATTGAACACCGGGGAGCTGTATTTT.

The rearrangement joins TRBV3-1 to TRBJ2-5; 9 bases are a match to TRBD2. With the DNA end fitting TRBJ2-7 better, the J assignment may be wrong. This CDR3 has 17 amino acids. Per germline, CDR1 LGHDT and CDR2 YNNKEL (reference sequence). The CDR3 nucleotides read TGTGCCAGCAGCCCTAGGAGTTTTTATAGCGGGAGATACGAGCAGTACTTC. As protein: CASSPRSFYSGRYEQYF.

This clonotype has a count of ten or more. The chain carries TRBV28 and TRBJ2-1; no reliable D call. Germline CDR1 is MDHEN and CDR2 is SYDVKM. The CDR3 loop spans 14 amino acids. V was shortened by 4 bases and J by 5 bases, with 12 bases between the two germline ends. Here the CDR3 DNA reads TGTGCCAGCAGTTCCCCACTACTCGACAATGAGCAGTTCTTC. It encodes CASSSPLLDNEQFF.

This clonotype was recorded at least ten times. CDR3 bases: TGTGCCAGCTCACCAGGACTAGGCCACGAGCAGTACTTC. Protein product: CASSPGLGHEQYF. The chain combines TRBV18 with TRBJ2-7; 7 bases are shared with TRBD2. The trim removed 2 bases at V and 5 bases at J, leaving 3 bases unmatched. The CDR3 is 13 residues long. CDR1 is KGHSH, CDR2 LQKENI, per germline.

The sample holds many counts of this clonotype. The V and J genes are TRBV10-3 and TRBJ1-1; 8 bases agree with TRBD1. CDR1 is ENHRY and CDR2 is SYGVKD in the germline V gene. J lost 2 bases, V lost 6 bases, and 8 bases had no gene match. CDR3 length: 15 residues. This CDR3 is CAIRRDRGRNTEAFF. Written as DNA, the CDR3 is TGTGCCATCAGAAGAGACAGGGGCCGAAACACTGAAGCTTTCTTT.

The J gene is TRBJ2-3, the V gene TRBV7-3; the D gene could be TRBD1 or TRBD2 (5 bases each). The V end was cut by 2 bases, the J end by 6 bases, with 12 bases between. There are 14 residues in the CDR3. Per the germline V gene, CDR1 is SGHTA and CDR2 is FQGTGA. CDR3: CASSLLQGRDTQYF. The DNA for the CDR3 is TGTGCCAGCAGCTTACTCCAGGGACGGGATACGCAGTATTTT.

The chain recombines TRBV4-1 with TRBJ2-7, with a weak D call TRBD1 (6 bases). Germline V lookup: CDR1 MGHRA, CDR2 YSYEKL. The CDR3 covers 21 residues. The V gene lost 2 bases and the J gene lost 1 base, with 30 bases spanning the gap. The CDR3 sequence is CASSQKTRQDFPGHVSYEQYF. The CDR3 DNA reads as TGCGCCAGCAGCCAAAAGACCCGACAGGATTTTCCCGGGCACGTTTCCTACGAGCAGTACTTC.

This chain links TRBV19 with TRBJ2-3, with 8 bases identical to TRBD2. With 4 bases clipped from V and 14 bases from J, the junction kept 14 bases outside the gene matches. The CDR3 is 14 amino acids. CDR1 is LNHDA and CDR2 is SQIVND in the germline V gene (reference sequence). CDR3 sequence (DNA): TGTGCCAGTAGTAGCGGGGGGCCCACCGGGGAGCTGTATTTT. Its translation: CASSSGGPTGELYF.

This clonotype has at least ten counts. This chain connects TRBV4-2 to TRBJ2-3; the D call may be TRBD1 or TRBD2 (5 bases each). V was cut by 0 bases and J by 8 bases, with 15 bases left in between. The CDR3 has 15 amino acids. Per the germline V gene, CDR1 is LGHNA and CDR2 is YNFKEQ. CDR3 sequence: CASSQDRGGPATQYF. The CDR3 DNA follows: TGTGCCAGCAGCCAAGATCGGGGCGGCCCAGCTACGCAGTATTTT.

This clonotype appeared a few times. One base away lies a much larger clone, so this may be a sequencing read error. This chain connects TRBV7-3 to TRBJ2-5, with 13 bases matching TRBD2. The CDR3 consists of 15 residues. Germline loops: CDR1 SGHTA, CDR2 FQGTGA. After removal of 6 bases from V and 11 bases from J, the junction contained 12 bases not matched to a gene. CDR3 amino acids: CASSGTSGTYNEQYF. The CDR3 DNA sequence: TGTGCCAGCAGTGGGACTAGCGGGACCTACAATGAGCAGTACTTC.

This clonotype was counted many times. V gene TRBV15 combines with J gene TRBJ2-1; D may be TRBD1 (5 bases). The germline gives CDR1 LNHNV, CDR2 YYDKDF (reference sequence). The CDR3 extends over 12 amino acids. The germline V and J ends were trimmed by 9 bases and 6 bases, with 12 bases remaining between them. CDR3 in DNA: TGTGCCACGTCCGACAGTATCAATGAGCAGTTCTTC. Translating it yields CATSDSINEQFF.

Only a few counts were recorded for this clonotype. This may be a read error, as it is one base from a much larger clone. The chain is built from TRBV5-5 and TRBJ2-4; unclear D gene. Germline CDR1 reads SGHKS; CDR2 reads YYEKEE (reference sequence). This CDR3 has 12 residues. Trimming took off 5 bases at V and 13 bases at J, with 16 bases between the two ends. The CDR3 region is CASRVTSNEQYF. The CDR3 DNA reads as TGTGCCAGCAGGGTGACGTCCAATGAGCAGTACTTC. The full variable domain, with the rest looked up from reference TRBV5-5 and TRBJ2-4, is DAGVTQSPTHLIKTRGQQVTLRCSPISGHKSVSWYQQVLGQGPQFIFQYYEKEERGRGNFPDRFSARQFPNYSSELNVNALLLGDSALYLCASRVTSNEQYFGAGTRLSVL.

Remarks on this clonotype: Because it lacks the conserved phenylalanine or tryptophan at the end, this CDR3 is likely a read error. The DNA is omitted, as the CDR3 cannot be located on it reliably, and the CDR3 follows TCRdb's listing. This rearrangement joins TRBV19 to TRBJ1-1. Looked up from germline, CDR1 is LNHDA and CDR2 is SQIVND (reference sequence). A total of 17 residues make up the CDR3, ends included. The CDR3 here is CASRALIAGAYEQYFGP.

This chain's CDR3 is CASSDASGQGARGFYEQYF. CDR3 DNA: TGTGCCAGCAGTGATGCCAGCGGACAGGGGGCGCGGGGGTTCTACGAGCAGTACTTC. The chain carries TRBV6-1 and TRBJ2-7, with 11 positions matching TRBD1. The CDR3 sequence is 19 residues long. Germline V gene sequence: CDR1 MNHNS, CDR2 SASEGT. V gave up 3 bases and J gave up 3 bases; unmatched junction bases: 16.

This clonotype has ten or more counts. It may be a read error: a sequence one base away is much more abundant. This rearrangement joins TRBV7-2 to TRBJ2-7, with D uncertain. The CDR3 totals 15 residues. From germline, CDR1 is SGHTA and CDR2 FQGNSA. V was shortened by 6 bases and J by 7 bases, with 22 bases between the two germline ends. The chain's CDR3 is CASSLRDGSYNEQYF. CDR3 coding DNA: TGTGCCAGCAGTCTTAGGGATGGTTCTTACAATGAGCAGTACTTC.

V and J are TRBV6-1 and TRBJ2-1, with 10 bases lining up with TRBD1. The J call may not be correct, given that the DNA end is closer to TRBJ2-7. The germline V gene has CDR1 MNHNS and CDR2 SASEGT. The CDR3 covers 15 residues. CDR3 amino acids: CASGTGVDGAYEQYF. The CDR3 DNA is TGTGCCAGCGGGACAGGGGTGGATGGGGCCTACGAGCAGTACTTC.

The chain recombines TRBV10-3 with TRBJ2-3; D is perhaps TRBD2 (5 bases). The CDR3 has 17 amino acids. Trimming shortened V by 1 base and J by 6 bases, and 20 bases separated the two germline ends. Germline CDR1 is ENHRY and CDR2 is SYGVKD. CDR3 DNA: TGTGCCATCAGTGAGTGGCAACCCCTTAGGCGCGGGGATACGCAGTATTTT. Amino acids: CAISEWQPLRRGDTQYF.

The V call is TRBV7-6, the J call TRBJ1-1, with a tentative D call TRBD1 (5 bases). CDR3 length: 15 amino acids. V was cut by 5 bases and J by 0 bases, with 13 bases left in between. The germline V gene encodes CDR1 SGHVS and CDR2 FNYEAQ. The CDR3 DNA reads TGTGCCAGCAGCCCTTCTTCGGGGGTGAACACTGAAGCTTTCTTT. Translating gives CASSPSSGVNTEAFF.

The chain uses TRBV24-1 and TRBJ2-6, with D hard to call. V lost 1 base, J lost 18 bases, and 3 bases lay in between. Germline CDR1 KGHDR, CDR2 SFDVKD. The CDR3 consists of 9 residues. The DNA for the CDR3 is TGTGCCACCAGTGATTTACGGACTTTC. Protein: CATSDLRTF.

This chain joins TRBV6-6 and TRBJ2-4; TRBD1 might be the D (6 bases). The J call may be mistaken, given a closer DNA end match to TRBJ2-1. Germline CDR1 reads MNHNY; CDR2 reads SVGAGI (reference sequence). This CDR3 has 16 amino acids. CDR3 sequence (DNA): TGTGCCAGCAGTTACTCCCCAGGGGTCTCCTACAATGAGCAGTTCTTC. Translation gives CASSYSPGVSYNEQFF.

A few counts support this clonotype. This chain uses TRBV2 with TRBJ2-7, with TRBD2 matching over 7 bases. The CDR3 length is 11 residues. The germline CDR1 and CDR2 sequences are SNHLY and FYNNEI. V shed 8 bases and J 10 bases; nucleotides not matched to a gene: 8. Here the CDR3 reads CASWEGLHQYF. In DNA form, the CDR3 reads TGTGCCAGCTGGGAGGGGCTACATCAGTACTTC. The entire variable domain, with the rest obtained from reference TRBV2 and TRBJ2-7, is as follows: EPEVTQTPSHQVTQMGQEVILRCVPISNHLYFYWYRQILGQKVEFLVSFYNNEISEKSEIFDDQFSVERPDGSNFTLKIRSTKLEDSAMYFCASWEGLHQYFGPGTRLTVT.